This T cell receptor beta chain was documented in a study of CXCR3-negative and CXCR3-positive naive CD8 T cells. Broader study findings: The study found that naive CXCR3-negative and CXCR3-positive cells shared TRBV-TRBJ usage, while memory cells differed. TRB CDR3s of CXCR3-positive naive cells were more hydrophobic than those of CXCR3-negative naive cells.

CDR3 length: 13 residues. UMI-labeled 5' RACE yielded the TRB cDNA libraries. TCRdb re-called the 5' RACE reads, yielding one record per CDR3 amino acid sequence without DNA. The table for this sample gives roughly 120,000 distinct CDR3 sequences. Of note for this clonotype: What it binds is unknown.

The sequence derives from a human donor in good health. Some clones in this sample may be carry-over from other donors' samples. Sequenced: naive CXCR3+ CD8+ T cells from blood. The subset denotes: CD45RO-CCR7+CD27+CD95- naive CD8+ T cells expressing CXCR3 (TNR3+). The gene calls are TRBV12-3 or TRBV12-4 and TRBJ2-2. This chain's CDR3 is CAILEAKAGELFF.